The 28 T cell receptor beta chains reported below all come from one sample, sequenced in a study of breast tumors, draining lymph nodes, adjacent tissues. MiXCR was run by TCRdb on the multiplex PCR reads, yielding one entry per CDR3 protein. The table shows 25,000 or so distinct CDR3 sequences, with roughly three quarters occurring only once. Sequencing was performed on tumor-adjacent breast tissue. All receptors come from a female donor with breast cancer. Some clones in this sample may be carry-over from other donors' samples.

This clonotype was observed a few times. V gene TRBV12-3 or TRBV12-4 combines with J gene TRBJ2-5; 8 nucleotides agree with TRBD1. The CDR3 length is 16 residues. The junction had 12 bases not matched to a gene; V was cut back by 5 bases and J by 4 bases. The CDR3 DNA sequence: TGTGCCAGCAGTCCACTACGTTCAGGGGGCTTAGAGACCCAGTACTTC. Protein sequence: CASSPLRSGGLETQYF.

This chain links TRBV12-3 or TRBV12-4 with TRBJ2-2; 11 bases agree with TRBD1. This CDR3 contains 16 residues. V shed 7 bases and J 7 bases; nucleotides not matched to a gene: 11. CDR3 in DNA: TGTGCCAGCAATTTCCGGACAGGGGGCTTCGGCGGGGAGCTGTTTTTT. It codes for CASNFRTGGFGGELFF.

For the CDR3, the DNA is TGCAGTGCAAACAGGCCCTTAGCGGGAACCTACGAGCAGTACTTC. This encodes CSANRPLAGTYEQYF. The genes are TRBV20-1 and TRBJ2-7; 8 bases map to TRBD2. Trimming removed 6 bases from V and 2 bases from J; junction bases left unmatched: 12. This CDR3 has 15 amino acids. Germline V gene data show CDR1 as DFQATT and CDR2 as SNEGSKA (reference sequence).

This chain uses TRBV19 with TRBJ2-7, with D possibly being TRBD2 (6 bases). Germline CDR1 LNHDA, CDR2 SQIVND (reference sequence). The CDR3 is 14 amino acids. The V and J ends lost 5 bases and 5 bases respectively, with 16 bases between them. The CDR3 reads CASSPTSHIDEQYF. CDR3 coding DNA: TGTGCCAGTAGTCCGACTAGTCACATCGACGAGCAGTACTTC.

Within the sample, this clonotype is medium-sized. V is TRBV10-3 and J is TRBJ2-7, with a weak D call TRBD2 (6 bases). Trimming left V 8 bases short and J 0 bases short, with 20 bases between. This CDR3 has 16 amino acids. Germline CDR1 is ENHRY and CDR2 is SYGVKD. Written as DNA, the CDR3 is TGTGCCATCGGAGCGCCGGCGGGAACAAGCTCCTACGAGCAGTACTTC. Translated: CAIGAPAGTSSYEQYF.

The chain combines TRBV5-1 with TRBJ1-4, with TRBD1 matching over 9 bases. The germline V gene encodes CDR1 SGHRS and CDR2 YFSETQ. After removal of 4 bases from V and 7 bases from J, the junction contained 5 bases not matched to a gene. This CDR3 has 14 amino acids. This CDR3 reads CASSPGQGGEKLFF. DNA of the CDR3: TGCGCCAGCAGCCCGGGACAGGGAGGTGAAAAACTGTTTTTT. Supplemented by reference TRBV5-1 and TRBJ1-4, the full variable domain reads KAGVTQTPRYLIKTRGQQVTLSCSPISGHRSVSWYQQTPGQGLQFLFEYFSETQRNKGNFPGRFSGRQFSNSRSEMNVSTLELGDSALYLCASSPGQGGEKLFFGSGTQLSVL.

The V and J genes are TRBV9 and TRBJ2-1; maybe TRBD2 (5 bases). The V gene's germline CDR1 is SGDLS and CDR2 YYNGEE. V was pared by 2 bases and J by 6 bases, with 15 bases between. This CDR3 region has 15 residues. DNA of the CDR3: TGTGCCAGCAGCGTGGGTACTAGATTCCCCAATGAGCAGTTCTTC. It yields the protein CASSVGTRFPNEQFF.

The chain links TRBV7-9 to TRBJ1-2; 10 bases agree with TRBD1. The CDR3 contains 18 residues. The junction had 12 bases not matched to a gene; V was cut back by 2 bases and J by 3 bases. Germline CDR1 reads SEHNR; CDR2 reads FQNEAQ (reference sequence). CDR3 protein: CASSLSSGTGDRDYGYTF. CDR3 nucleotide sequence: TGTGCCAGCAGCTTATCTTCCGGGACAGGGGATAGGGACTATGGCTACACCTTC.

This clonotype was detected only a few times. The V and J genes are TRBV20-1 and TRBJ1-2; 7 nucleotides align to TRBD1. The CDR3 consists of 12 residues. The ends lost 5 bases at V and 3 bases at J; junction bases unmatched: 3. Per germline, CDR1 DFQATT and CDR2 SNEGSKA (reference sequence). CDR3 sequence: CSAEGTDYGYTF. CDR3 bases: TGCAGTGCTGAAGGGACAGACTATGGCTACACCTTC.

The chain recombines TRBV10-3 with TRBJ2-2; tentative D call: TRBD2 (5 bases). This CDR3 contains 13 residues. V lost 6 bases to trimming and J lost 6 bases, with 11 bases between them. The germline gives CDR1 ENHRY, CDR2 SYGVKD. CDR3 nucleotides: TGTGCCATCAGGAATACGGGGTCCGGGGAGCTGTTTTTT. Translation gives CAIRNTGSGELFF.

The rearrangement joins TRBV4-2 to TRBJ2-1, with 12 bases matching TRBD2. This CDR3 contains 17 residues. Trimming at V came to 0 bases and at J to 11 bases, leaving 11 bases not matched to a gene. The germline V gene has CDR1 LGHNA and CDR2 YNFKEQ. The CDR3 region is CASSQDLRSSGRAQQFF. CDR3 nucleotides: TGTGCCAGCAGCCAAGATCTCCGGTCTAGCGGGAGGGCTCAGCAGTTCTTC.

This clonotype appeared a single time. V gene TRBV7-6 combines with J gene TRBJ2-3; 8 positions agree with TRBD1. Germline-derived CDR1 and CDR2 are SGHVS and FNYEAQ. The CDR3 runs 14 residues. Trimming removed 5 bases from V and 2 bases from J; junction bases left unmatched: 3. As DNA, the CDR3 is TGTGCCAGCAGCCCACAGGGGGACACAGATACGCAGTATTTT. It yields the protein CASSPQGDTDTQYF.

V is TRBV2 and J is TRBJ2-7, with D unresolved. The CDR3 loop spans 14 amino acids. Germline V gene sequence: CDR1 SNHLY, CDR2 FYNNEI. Trimming cost V 6 bases and J 0 bases, with 12 bases left between them. DNA for the CDR3: TGTGCCAGCAGGCGAATAGAAACCTCCTACGAGCAGTACTTC. Protein sequence: CASRRIETSYEQYF.

This chain joins TRBV27 and TRBJ2-7; the D gene is possibly TRBD2 (6 bases). CDR3 length: 14 residues. The germline V gene encodes CDR1 MNHEY and CDR2 SMNVEV (reference sequence). Trimming left V 10 bases short and J 7 bases short, with 23 bases between. The CDR3 protein is CATSPGRGAGEQYF. The CDR3 nucleotides read TGTGCCACTTCCCCCGGGCGGGGAGCGGGTGAGCAGTACTTC.

The genes are TRBV24-1 and TRBJ2-7; the D gene is possibly TRBD2 (5 bases). The CDR3 runs to 15 residues. Trimming stripped 3 bases from V and 2 bases from J, with 13 bases between. Germline loops: CDR1 KGHDR, CDR2 SFDVKD. DNA of the CDR3: TGTGCCACCAGTGATCCCCATGGAGGAGCCTACGAGCAGTACTTC. Translated: CATSDPHGGAYEQYF.

This clonotype came up once. The rearrangement links TRBV5-1 to TRBJ2-7; D is possibly TRBD1 (6 bases). V lost 0 bases to trimming and J lost 0 bases, with 10 bases between them. CDR1 and CDR2 (germline): SGHRS, YFSETQ. CDR3 length equals 15 residues. The CDR3 sequence is CASSLDGRGSYEQYF. DNA for the CDR3: TGCGCCAGCAGCTTGGACGGCAGGGGCTCCTACGAGCAGTACTTC. The whole variable domain, filled in from reference TRBV5-1 and TRBJ2-7, reads KAGVTQTPRYLIKTRGQQVTLSCSPISGHRSVSWYQQTPGQGLQFLFEYFSETQRNKGNFPGRFSGRQFSNSRSEMNVSTLELGDSALYLCASSLDGRGSYEQYFGPGTRLTVT.

The chain joins TRBV7-8 to TRBJ2-3, with 8 bases identical to TRBD1. CDR1 and CDR2 from the germline V gene are SGHVS and FQNEAQ. The CDR3 has 15 amino acids. Unmatched junction bases numbered 7, after V lost 2 bases and J lost 6 bases. The DNA for the CDR3 is TGTGCCAGCAGCTTATCGGCGCAGGGGGCGGATACGCAGTATTTT. Its translation: CASSLSAQGADTQYF.

This clonotype was seen many times. V usage is TRBV6-5 and J usage is TRBJ1-2; D is ambiguous. The CDR3 sequence is 13 residues long. Trimming shortened V by 3 bases and J by 0 bases, and 5 bases separated the two germline ends. In germline, CDR1 is MNHEY, CDR2 SVGAGI. CDR3 nucleotide sequence: TGTGCCAGCAGTTATAGTTCTAACTATGGCTACACCTTC. It encodes CASSYSSNYGYTF.

This clonotype was seen only once. The gene calls are TRBV24-1 and TRBJ2-3, with 11 bases aligning to TRBD2. The CDR3 totals 19 residues. CDR1 KGHDR and CDR2 SFDVKD come from the germline V gene. V was clipped by 3 bases and J by 4 bases; unmatched bases: 14. The CDR3 region is CATSDLSGRAGKRADTQYF. The CDR3 DNA reads TGTGCCACCAGTGATCTTAGCGGGAGGGCCGGTAAGAGGGCAGATACGCAGTATTTT.

The chain is built from TRBV4-2 and TRBJ2-7; TRBD1 aligns across 7 bases. Trimming took 0 bases from V and 5 from J; bases not matched to a gene: 4. The CDR3 consists of 14 residues. The germline V gene has CDR1 LGHNA and CDR2 YNFKEQ. CDR3 coding DNA: TGTGCCAGCAGCCAAGACAGGGGGTTCCACGAGCAGTACTTC. Translation gives CASSQDRGFHEQYF.

Worth noting for this clonotype: At one boundary the junction diverges from the germline segment, which might be a read error. This rearrangement joins TRBV13 to TRBJ1-4; D gene uncertain. The V gene's germline CDR1 is PRHDT and CDR2 FYEKMQ (reference sequence). This CDR3 region has 16 residues. The DNA of the CDR3 is TGTGCCAGCAAGGCTGGCGGGGATCTTCATAATGAAAAACTGGATTTT. Protein product: CASKAGGDLHNEKLDF.

The rearrangement uses TRBV7-3 and TRBJ1-4, with no clear D. CDR1 SGHTA and CDR2 FQGTGA come from the germline V gene. V lost 4 bases to trimming and J lost 2 bases, with 14 bases between them. There are 16 residues in the CDR3. CDR3 nucleotides: TGTGCCAGCAGCTCCCCACGTGGACGGACTAATGAAAAACTGTTTTTT. Amino acid sequence: CASSSPRGRTNEKLFF.

This rearrangement joins TRBV7-9 to TRBJ2-5, with D possibly being TRBD2 (7 bases). The V gene lost 2 bases and the J gene lost 4 bases, with 23 bases spanning the gap. In germline, CDR1 is SEHNR, CDR2 FQNEAQ (reference sequence). The CDR3 spans 18 residues. The CDR3 loop reads CASSLLVRGGGGGETQYF. CDR3 nucleotide sequence: TGTGCCAGCAGCTTATTGGTTAGGGGGGGGGGAGGAGGAGAGACCCAGTACTTC.

This clonotype was observed a single time. V usage is TRBV11-2 and J usage is TRBJ2-2; 11 bases map to TRBD2. The germline CDR1 and CDR2 sequences are SGHAT and FQNNGV. V lost 2 bases, J lost 7 bases, and 3 bases stayed unmatched. The CDR3 sequence is 15 residues long. The CDR3, as DNA: TGTGCCAGCAGCTTACTAGCGGGAGGTAACGGGGAGCTGTTTTTT. Protein product: CASSLLAGGNGELFF.

On this clonotype: One junction end disagrees with the germline gene, perhaps due to a read error. The chain combines TRBV7-6 with TRBJ2-7; D is unresolved. Germline V gene lookup returns CDR1 SGHVS and CDR2 FNYEAQ. This CDR3 region has 13 residues. CDR3 loop: CASSLSTSHEQYF. As DNA, the CDR3 is TGTGCCAGCAGCTTATCCACCTCCCACGAGCAGTACTTC. The complete variable domain, with remaining parts taken from reference TRBV7-6 and TRBJ2-7, reads GAGVSQSPRYKVTKRGQDVALRCDPISGHVSLYWYRQALGQGPEFLTYFNYEAQQDKSGLPNDRFSAERPEGSISTLTIQRTEQRDSAMYRCASSLSTSHEQYFGPGTRLTVT.

The V and J genes are TRBV20-1 and TRBJ2-1; TRBD2 matches 8 bases. The CDR3 contains 15 residues. The germline V gene encodes CDR1 DFQATT and CDR2 SNEGSKA (reference sequence). The V gene end was trimmed by 3 bases and the J gene end by 8 bases; junction bases not matched to a gene: 12. The CDR3 loop is CSASSVAGNEDEQFF. The CDR3 region has the DNA TGCAGTGCTAGCTCGGTAGCGGGAAACGAGGATGAGCAGTTCTTC.

This clonotype is medium-sized in the sample. The chain joins TRBV6-1 to TRBJ1-5; 8 bases are a match to TRBD1. Per the germline V gene, CDR1 is MNHNS and CDR2 is SASEGT. The CDR3 has 16 residues. The V segment lost 6 bases and the J segment 4 bases; nucleotides outside the gene matches: 11. In DNA form, the CDR3 reads TGTGCCAGCAGGGAGACTAACAGGGGGTTGAATCAGCCCCAGCATTTT. Its protein is CASRETNRGLNQPQHF.

The chain combines TRBV2 with TRBJ2-3, with 9 bases aligning to TRBD2. The V gene's germline CDR1 is SNHLY and CDR2 FYNNEI. With V trimmed by 3 bases and J by 0 bases, 10 bases remained unmatched. The CDR3 spans 18 residues. The CDR3 DNA sequence: TGTGCCAGCAGTGATGTTACCGGGACTAGCTCTAGCACAGATACGCAGTATTTT. Its protein is CASSDVTGTSSSTDTQYF. The full variable domain, completed using reference TRBV2 and TRBJ2-3, is EPEVTQTPSHQVTQMGQEVILRCVPISNHLYFYWYRQILGQKVEFLVSFYNNEISEKSEIFDDQFSVERPDGSNFTLKIRSTKLEDSAMYFCASSDVTGTSSSTDTQYFGPGTRLTVL.